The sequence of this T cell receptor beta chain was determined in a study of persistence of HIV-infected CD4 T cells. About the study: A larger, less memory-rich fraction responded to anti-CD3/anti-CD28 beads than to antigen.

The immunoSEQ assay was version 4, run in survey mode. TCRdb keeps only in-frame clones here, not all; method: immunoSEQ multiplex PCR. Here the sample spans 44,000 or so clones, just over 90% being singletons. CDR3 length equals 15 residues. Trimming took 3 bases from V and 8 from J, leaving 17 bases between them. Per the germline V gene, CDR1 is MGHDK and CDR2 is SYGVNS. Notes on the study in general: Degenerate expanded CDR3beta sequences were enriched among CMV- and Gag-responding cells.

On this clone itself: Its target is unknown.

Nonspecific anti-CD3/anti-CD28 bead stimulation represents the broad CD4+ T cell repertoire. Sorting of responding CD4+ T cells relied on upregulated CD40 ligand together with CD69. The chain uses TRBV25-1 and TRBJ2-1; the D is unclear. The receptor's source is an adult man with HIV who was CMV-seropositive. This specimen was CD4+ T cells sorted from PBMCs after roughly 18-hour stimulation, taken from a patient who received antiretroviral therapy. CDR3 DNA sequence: TGTGCCAGCAGTGATATCAGTGGTTACCTCCATGAGCAGTTCTTC. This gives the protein CASSDISGYLHEQFF.